This entry features one T cell receptor (beta chain) sequence. Profiling relied on immunoSEQ multiplex PCR, and the TCRdb table lists in-frame clones only, not all of them. The table shows approximately 230,000 clones, with about 89% occurring only once. Germline V gives CDR1 LGHNA, CDR2 YSLEER. The CDR3 is 18 amino acids. V lost 2 bases and J 0 bases, leaving 17 bases between the germline ends. The sample belongs to a study of blood T cell repertoires in COVID-19. The receptor was isolated from a woman aged 25 to 39 who had recovered from COVID-19. The chain links TRBV4-3 to TRBJ1-5; D ambiguous. The sample taken for sequencing was PBMCs or T cells enriched from blood (not recorded which). The CDR3 loop is CASSQKRWQAHSNQPQHF. The DNA for the CDR3 is TGCGCCAGCAGCCAAAAAAGGTGGCAGGCCCATAGCAATCAGCCCCAGCATTTT.